The present T cell receptor (beta chain) was sequenced within a study of blood T cell repertoires in COVID-19. About the study: The analysed material was cDNA or gDNA that came from T cells, B-cell-depleted T cells, or PBMCs.

Sequencing was performed with immunoSEQ multiplex PCR; in TCRdb, only in-frame clones are kept and a portion is missing. Here the sample spans roughly 160,000 clones, 85% being singletons. Seattle's enrolled individuals joined amid active infection and were then monitored longitudinally. The V end was cut by 7 bases, the J end by 8 bases, with 14 bases between. The CDR3 is 12 amino acids. CDR1 SGHRS and CDR2 YFSETQ come from the germline V gene. This chain connects TRBV5-1 to TRBJ2-3; D is unclear. This TCR derives from an elderly woman with COVID-19, enrolled during active disease. The sample taken for sequencing was peripheral blood. The CDR3 nucleotides read TGCGCCAGCGACTCGGGTCTGGGTACGCAGTATTTT. It codes for CASDSGLGTQYF.